These 29 T cell receptor beta chains came from one sample sequenced in a study of blood T cell repertoires in COVID-19 (dated by TCRdb to about 2020). Library preparation used the immunoSEQ multiplex PCR assay. Sourced from immuneACCESS, this table was stored by TCRdb with only in-frame sequences that have V and J called. A share of the clones is absent; for the studies checked, an unresolved V gene accounts for under half, and the remainder has no known explanation. This sample is represented by roughly 240,000 clones; 75% to 90% of them were singletons. Clones ranked in the top ten supply around 2.9% of the sample. The source material was peripheral blood. Receptor source: a woman between 25 and 40 years old who had recovered from COVID-19.

The chain links TRBV4-3 to TRBJ1-2; no definite D call. Between the trimmed V and J ends, which lost 0 bases and 6 bases, there was a span of 14 bases. The CDR3 length is 15 residues. In germline, CDR1 is LGHNA, CDR2 YSLEER. In DNA, the CDR3 is TGCGCCAGCAGCCAAGATCCAAGGACCGGGGATGGCTACACCTTC. Translation: CASSQDPRTGDGYTF.

The sample holds a few counts of this clone. The chain couples TRBV5-1 to TRBJ2-1; 13 nucleotides match TRBD2. This CDR3 spans 15 amino acids. Germline V gives CDR1 SGHRS, CDR2 YFSETQ. V dropped 1 base and J dropped 10; count of bases not matched to a gene: 5. CDR3 region: CASSLTSGGAKEQFF. The CDR3 nucleotides are TGCGCCAGCAGCTTGACTAGCGGGGGGGCAAAAGAGCAGTTCTTC.

CDR3 nucleotides: TGTGCCAGCAGTAGAGTCTCCTACGAGCAGTACTTC. Its translation: CASSRVSYEQYF. This chain joins TRBV6-5 and TRBJ2-7, with no clear D. With 5 bases removed from V and 0 bases from J, the gap between germline ends came to 5 bases. This CDR3 comprises 12 residues. Germline-derived CDR1 and CDR2 are MNHEY and SVGAGI.

The chain carries TRBV9 and TRBJ2-2; TRBD2 matches at 10 bases. V shed 3 bases, J shed 1 base, and the junction held 18 bases outside the gene matches. Germline assignment: CDR1 SGDLS and CDR2 YYNGEE. The CDR3 covers 21 residues. The DNA of the CDR3 is TGTGCCAGCAGCGGAGATAGTGGGGCTAGCGGGGGACGACGGAACACCGGGGAGCTGTTTTTT. Translated: CASSGDSGASGGRRNTGELFF.

V is TRBV9 and J is TRBJ2-5; 8 bases are shared with TRBD2. The ends lost 4 bases at V and 5 bases at J; junction bases unmatched: 7. Looked up from germline, CDR1 is SGDLS and CDR2 is YYNGEE. This CDR3 spans 14 amino acids. The CDR3 bases are TGTGCCAGCAGCAAACGGGGGGGCCAGGAGACCCAGTACTTC. Translated: CASSKRGGQETQYF. Together with reference TRBV9 and TRBJ2-5, the CDR3 gives the full variable domain: DSGVTQTPKHLITATGQRVTLRCSPRSGDLSVYWYQQSLDQGLQFLIQYYNGEERAKGNILERFSAQQFPDLHSELNLSSLELGDSALYFCASSKRGGQETQYFGPGTRLLVL.

Of note for this clone: Other DNA variants within this sample encode the same CDR3. V gene TRBV9 combines with J gene TRBJ2-3; 10 nucleotides align to TRBD2. Trimming removed 4 bases from V and 1 base from J; junction bases left unmatched: 6. Germline V lookup: CDR1 SGDLS, CDR2 YYNGEE. The CDR3 runs 16 residues. CDR3 in amino acids: CASSPRTSGGTDTQYF. The CDR3 nucleotides read TGTGCCAGCAGCCCACGGACTAGCGGCGGCACAGATACGCAGTATTTT.

V usage is TRBV9 and J usage is TRBJ2-5, with TRBD2 identical over 11 bases. Germline values: CDR1 SGDLS, CDR2 YYNGEE. The CDR3 spans 15 residues. The V segment lost 2 bases and the J segment 3 bases; nucleotides outside the gene matches: 3. The CDR3 loop reads CASSVGGLAEETQYF. Here the CDR3 DNA reads TGTGCCAGCAGCGTGGGGGGACTAGCGGAAGAGACCCAGTACTTC.

The rearrangement joins TRBV6-5 to TRBJ1-3; D call uncertain. With 2 bases removed from V and 0 bases from J, the gap between germline ends came to 5 bases. CDR1 MNHEY and CDR2 SVGAGI come from the germline V gene. The CDR3 runs 14 residues. CDR3 in DNA: TGTGCCAGCAGTTACATGGCCTCTGGAAACACCATATATTTT. Encoded protein: CASSYMASGNTIYF.

This clone was detected only once. The chain combines TRBV9 with TRBJ1-3; D unclear. CDR3 size: 15 residues. Per the germline V gene, CDR1 is SGDLS and CDR2 is YYNGEE. The V and J ends lost 0 bases and 0 bases respectively, with 7 bases between them. CDR3 sequence reads: CASSVGGSSGNTIYF. CDR3 sequence (DNA): TGTGCCAGCAGCGTAGGTGGCAGCTCTGGAAACACCATATATTTT. The complete variable domain, with remaining parts taken from reference TRBV9 and TRBJ1-3, reads DSGVTQTPKHLITATGQRVTLRCSPRSGDLSVYWYQQSLDQGLQFLIQYYNGEERAKGNILERFSAQQFPDLHSELNLSSLELGDSALYFCASSVGGSSGNTIYFGEGSWLTVV.

The rearrangement joins TRBV7-2 to TRBJ2-3, with 12 positions matching TRBD2. The CDR3 sequence is 17 residues long. Looked up from germline, CDR1 is SGHTA and CDR2 is FQGNSA. Germline trimming cut 5 bases from V and 2 bases from J; bases unmatched to any gene: 8. The CDR3 coding sequence is TGTGCCAGCAGCCTAACACTAGCGGGGGGCCCCACAGATACGCAGTATTTT. Protein product: CASSLTLAGGPTDTQYF. Complete variable domain (other parts from reference TRBV7-2 and TRBJ2-3): GAGVSQSPSNKVTEKGKDVELRCDPISGHTALYWYRQSLGQGLEFLIYFQGNSAPDKSGLPSDRFSAERTGGSVSTLTIQRTQQEDSAVYLCASSLTLAGGPTDTQYFGPGTRLTVL.

CDR3 DNA sequence: TGTGCCAGCAGTCACAGGAGCACAGATACGCAGTATTTT. Its translation: CASSHRSTDTQYF. The chain links TRBV3-1 (or the pseudogene TRBV3-2) to TRBJ2-3; possibly TRBD1 for D (5 bases). Trimming stripped 6 bases from V and 0 bases from J, with 7 bases between. Germline loops: CDR1 LGHDT, CDR2 YNNKEL (reference sequence). The CDR3 is 13 residues long.

This chain links TRBV19 with TRBJ1-5, with D perhaps matching TRBD1 (5 bases). Germline lookup yields CDR1 LNHDA and CDR2 SQIVND (reference sequence). V was pared by 5 bases and J by 2 bases, with 10 bases between. The CDR3 loop spans 14 amino acids. Here the CDR3 DNA reads TGTGCCAGTAGTCCAGGGATGGGCAATCAGCCCCAGCATTTT. This codes for CASSPGMGNQPQHF.

The rearrangement joins TRBV24-1 to TRBJ2-3, with 11 bases identical to TRBD2. After removal of 0 bases from V and 5 bases from J, the junction contained 21 bases not matched to a gene. The CDR3 contains 22 residues. Germline V gives CDR1 KGHDR, CDR2 SFDVKD. CDR3: CATSDLLYGTSGTDRDVDTQYF. The CDR3 DNA is TGTGCCACCAGTGATTTGCTATATGGGACTAGCGGCACAGATAGGGACGTAGATACGCAGTATTTT.

The V and J genes are TRBV3-1 (or the pseudogene TRBV3-2) and TRBJ2-2, with 9 bases identical to TRBD1. With V trimmed by 0 bases and J by 3 bases, 26 bases remained unmatched. Looked up from germline, CDR1 is LGHDT and CDR2 is YNNKEL (reference sequence). CDR3 length: 24 amino acids. This CDR3 reads CASSQEYGTGFWVWSSGYTGELFF. CDR3 bases: TGTGCCAGCAGCCAAGAATACGGGACAGGGTTTTGGGTTTGGTCTAGCGGATACACCGGGGAGCTGTTTTTT.

This clone was counted a single time. The chain uses TRBV7-9 and TRBJ2-7; D is possibly TRBD1 (5 bases). CDR1 is SEHNR and CDR2 is FQNEAQ in the germline V gene (reference sequence). V gave up 5 bases and J gave up 0 bases, with 14 bases separating them. CDR3 length equals 15 residues. The CDR3 DNA sequence: TGTGCCAGCAGCCACCAGGGTTGGGACTCCTACGAGCAGTACTTC. Protein sequence: CASSHQGWDSYEQYF.

The CDR3 coding sequence is TGTGCCAGCAGTGTAGGGGGTCTCGACTATGGCTACACCTTC. Protein product: CASSVGGLDYGYTF. V usage is TRBV2 and J usage is TRBJ1-2; a weak D match, TRBD1 (6 bases). The length of the CDR3 is 14 residues. CDR1 is SNHLY, CDR2 FYNNEI, per germline. The V end lost 4 bases, the J end lost 3 bases, and 12 bases lay between the germline ends.

V usage is TRBV9 and J usage is TRBJ1-2; perhaps TRBD1 as D (6 bases). Trimming shortened V by 0 bases and J by 8 bases, and 11 bases separated the two germline ends. The germline CDR1 and CDR2 sequences are SGDLS and YYNGEE. The CDR3 spans 13 residues. The CDR3 coding sequence is TGTGCCAGCAGCGTAGTTGGCGGGGGCGGCTACACCTTC. Protein sequence: CASSVVGGGGYTF.

The V gene is TRBV12-3 or TRBV12-4, the J gene TRBJ1-1, with D maybe TRBD1 (6 bases). V was cut by 8 bases and J by 3 bases, with 13 bases left in between. There are 13 residues in the CDR3. The CDR3 DNA sequence: TGTGCCAGCTTTTACAGGGAACACACTGAAGCTTTCTTT. It yields the protein CASFYREHTEAFF.

This CDR3 reads CASSQPNPLRGYTDTQYF. The CDR3 nucleotides are TGCGCCAGCAGCCAACCGAATCCCCTACGGGGTTACACAGATACGCAGTATTTT. The chain recombines TRBV4-1 with TRBJ2-3; maybe TRBD2 (5 bases). Germline CDR1 MGHRA, CDR2 YSYEKL. V lost 2 bases and J 2 bases, leaving 20 bases between the germline ends. The CDR3 contains 18 residues.

The chain combines TRBV2 with TRBJ1-2, with 8 bases lining up with TRBD1. The CDR3 covers 13 residues. With 5 bases clipped from V and 7 bases from J, the junction kept 6 bases outside the gene matches. Germline V gene sequence: CDR1 SNHLY, CDR2 FYNNEI. The CDR3 loop is CASSYGQGGGYTF. Here the CDR3 DNA reads TGTGCCAGCAGTTACGGACAGGGTGGTGGCTACACCTTC.

The V call is TRBV5-1, the J call TRBJ1-1; possibly TRBD1 for D (6 bases). Per the germline V gene, CDR1 is SGHRS and CDR2 is YFSETQ. V was pared by 2 bases and J by 5 bases, with 13 bases between. The CDR3 covers 14 residues. CDR3 bases: TGCGCCAGCAGCTTATCGGGGGGCTCGACTGAAGCTTTCTTT. It is translated as CASSLSGGSTEAFF.

As concerns this clone: The conserved closing phenylalanine or tryptophan is absent in this CDR3, likely reflecting a read error. The DNA is left out, because the CDR3 cannot be placed on it with certainty; the CDR3 is given as TCRdb lists it. CDR3 protein: CASSDSGQGALI. This chain connects TRBV2 to TRBJ2-7; the table's D call of TRBD1 was not tested on the DNA. From germline, CDR1 is SNHLY and CDR2 FYNNEI. The CDR3 has 12 residues if both end residues are counted.

V usage is TRBV5-6 and J usage is TRBJ2-5; D unresolved. V was clipped by 2 bases and J by 5 bases, with 16 bases between them. The CDR3 consists of 15 residues. The germline CDR1 and CDR2 sequences are SGHDT and YYEEEE. The CDR3 spells CASSFMVASDETQYF. CDR3 coding DNA: TGTGCCAGCAGCTTTATGGTAGCTTCCGACGAGACCCAGTACTTC.

The V call is TRBV19, the J call TRBJ1-2, with TRBD1 matching 7 bases. Germline CDR1 reads LNHDA; CDR2 reads SQIVND (reference sequence). The junction had 14 bases not matched to a gene; V was cut back by 5 bases and J by 8 bases. This CDR3 is 15 amino acids long. The CDR3 loop reads CASSSLSHRGNGYTF. In DNA, the CDR3 is TGTGCCAGTAGTTCTCTGAGCCACAGGGGAAACGGCTACACCTTC.

The chain recombines TRBV19 with TRBJ1-1; 9 nucleotides agree with TRBD1. The CDR3 sequence is 17 residues long. CDR1 is LNHDA, CDR2 SQIVND, per germline (reference sequence). With 9 bases clipped from V and 3 bases from J, the junction kept 17 bases outside the gene matches. CDR3 DNA: TGTGCCAGCTCAAGACCCGCGCCGGGACAGGGCGACACTGAAGCTTTCTTT. Protein product: CASSRPAPGQGDTEAFF.

This clone was counted only a few times. V and J are TRBV20-1 and TRBJ1-1, with D possibly being TRBD1 (5 bases). Germline lookup yields CDR1 DFQATT and CDR2 SNEGSKA (reference sequence). The ends were cut back, 3 bases at V and 3 bases at J, with 11 bases in the middle. The CDR3 extends over 13 amino acids. The CDR3 DNA reads TGCAGTGCTAGTTCCGGGGGGGACACTGAAGCTTTCTTT. Translation gives CSASSGGDTEAFF.

The CDR3 DNA follows: TGTGCCAGCAGGTGGAGCGGGGGGCAGGATGAGCAGTTCTTC. Translated, it gives CASRWSGGQDEQFF. The chain recombines TRBV6-5 with TRBJ2-1; 9 bases map to TRBD2. V lost 6 bases, J lost 8 bases, and 8 bases stayed unmatched. CDR3 size: 14 residues. CDR1 is MNHEY, CDR2 SVGAGI, per germline.

Worth noting for this clone: A much larger clone differs by one base, so this may be a read error. The chain carries TRBV11-2 and TRBJ1-1; D is uncertain. This CDR3 spans 13 amino acids. Trimming left V 1 base short and J 0 bases short, with 3 bases between. Per the germline V gene, CDR1 is SGHAT and CDR2 is FQNNGV. The CDR3 loop reads CASSLVMNTEAFF. The CDR3 DNA reads as TGTGCCAGCAGCTTAGTCATGAACACTGAAGCTTTCTTT.

This clone was detected a few times. The J gene is TRBJ1-1, the V gene TRBV27; D uncertain. Trimming pared 2 bases from V and 3 bases from J, leaving 7 bases between. The CDR3 runs 13 residues. Germline loops: CDR1 MNHEY, CDR2 SMNVEV (reference sequence). The CDR3 DNA reads as TGTGCCAGCAGTTTAACGGGGTACACTGAAGCTTTCTTT. This encodes CASSLTGYTEAFF.